This paragraph reports one T cell receptor (beta chain). Antigen specificity is unknown. Amplification yielded TCR beta CDR3 regions, with RNA transcripts as the source. The HTBI primer set drove a first-round RT-PCR of the TCR CDR3. MiXCR, run by TCRdb on the multiplex PCR reads, gives a single entry per CDR3 protein. The table lists 380,000 or so distinct CDR3 sequences, roughly 14% of them singletons. The data were obtained in a study of T cells in Graves' hyperthyroidism and ophthalmopathy. Newly diagnosed hyperthyroidism patients aged 18 to 65 years had disease lasting under 2 months. Diagnoses were established using clinical symptoms, serum thyroxine and TRAb, thyroid ultrasound and orbital computed tomography. PBMCs were sourced from more than 9 ml fresh peripheral blood. Study-level results: The majority of expanded thyroid clonotypes above 0.001 also appeared in blood.

The sequenced sample consisted of blood. The receptor's source is a woman in her twenties or thirties with Graves' hyperthyroidism.

The DNA for the CDR3 is TGTGCCAGTAGCAAACCGAGAGGGGGATTATACTCCTCCTACGAGCAGTACTTC. It specifies CASSKPRGGLYSSYEQYF. The chain employs TRBV19 and TRBJ2-7; perhaps TRBD1 as D (6 bases). This CDR3 has 18 amino acids. CDR1 LNHDA and CDR2 SQIVND come from the germline V gene (reference sequence). V was trimmed by 6 bases and J by 0 bases, leaving 24 bases between them.